This T cell receptor (beta chain) was recovered during a study of early T cells in non-severe SARS-CoV-2 infection. Study summary: Sequencing targeted bulk RNA from unsorted whole blood, leaving chains unpaired.

V shed 5 bases and J shed 6 bases, with 17 bases lying between them. Germline V gene data show CDR1 as SEHNR and CDR2 as FQNEAQ (reference sequence). CDR3 length equals 15 residues. This clonotype has ten or more counts. Unique molecular identifiers were affixed to single, distinct cDNA molecules. A single record per CDR3 protein comes from TCRdb applying MiXCR to the 5' RACE reads. This sample has roughly 83,000 distinct CDR3 sequences, with less than 15% found just once. The TCR originated in an adult who was a healthcare worker with PCR-confirmed SARS-CoV-2 infection or an uninfected control (not recorded which). The V call is TRBV7-9, the J call TRBJ2-1; maybe TRBD2 (7 bases). The source material was whole blood, sampled at baseline. The CDR3 DNA reads as TGTGCCAGCAGCCCTCACGGGGGGCCCTCCAATGAGCAGTTCTTC. It codes for CASSPHGGPSNEQFF.